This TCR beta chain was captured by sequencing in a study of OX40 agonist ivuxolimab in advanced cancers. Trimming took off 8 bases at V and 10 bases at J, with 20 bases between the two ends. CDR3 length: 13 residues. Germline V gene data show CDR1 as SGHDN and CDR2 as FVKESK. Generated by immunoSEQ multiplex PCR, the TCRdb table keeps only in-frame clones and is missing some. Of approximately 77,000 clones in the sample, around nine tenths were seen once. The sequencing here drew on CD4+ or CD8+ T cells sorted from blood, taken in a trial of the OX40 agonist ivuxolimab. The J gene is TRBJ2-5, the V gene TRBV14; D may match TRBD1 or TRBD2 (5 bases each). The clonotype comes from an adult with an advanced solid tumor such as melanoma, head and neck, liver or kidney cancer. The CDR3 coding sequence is TGTGCCAGCGGGGACCGGGCGATAGGGCGCCAGTACTTC. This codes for CASGDRAIGRQYF.